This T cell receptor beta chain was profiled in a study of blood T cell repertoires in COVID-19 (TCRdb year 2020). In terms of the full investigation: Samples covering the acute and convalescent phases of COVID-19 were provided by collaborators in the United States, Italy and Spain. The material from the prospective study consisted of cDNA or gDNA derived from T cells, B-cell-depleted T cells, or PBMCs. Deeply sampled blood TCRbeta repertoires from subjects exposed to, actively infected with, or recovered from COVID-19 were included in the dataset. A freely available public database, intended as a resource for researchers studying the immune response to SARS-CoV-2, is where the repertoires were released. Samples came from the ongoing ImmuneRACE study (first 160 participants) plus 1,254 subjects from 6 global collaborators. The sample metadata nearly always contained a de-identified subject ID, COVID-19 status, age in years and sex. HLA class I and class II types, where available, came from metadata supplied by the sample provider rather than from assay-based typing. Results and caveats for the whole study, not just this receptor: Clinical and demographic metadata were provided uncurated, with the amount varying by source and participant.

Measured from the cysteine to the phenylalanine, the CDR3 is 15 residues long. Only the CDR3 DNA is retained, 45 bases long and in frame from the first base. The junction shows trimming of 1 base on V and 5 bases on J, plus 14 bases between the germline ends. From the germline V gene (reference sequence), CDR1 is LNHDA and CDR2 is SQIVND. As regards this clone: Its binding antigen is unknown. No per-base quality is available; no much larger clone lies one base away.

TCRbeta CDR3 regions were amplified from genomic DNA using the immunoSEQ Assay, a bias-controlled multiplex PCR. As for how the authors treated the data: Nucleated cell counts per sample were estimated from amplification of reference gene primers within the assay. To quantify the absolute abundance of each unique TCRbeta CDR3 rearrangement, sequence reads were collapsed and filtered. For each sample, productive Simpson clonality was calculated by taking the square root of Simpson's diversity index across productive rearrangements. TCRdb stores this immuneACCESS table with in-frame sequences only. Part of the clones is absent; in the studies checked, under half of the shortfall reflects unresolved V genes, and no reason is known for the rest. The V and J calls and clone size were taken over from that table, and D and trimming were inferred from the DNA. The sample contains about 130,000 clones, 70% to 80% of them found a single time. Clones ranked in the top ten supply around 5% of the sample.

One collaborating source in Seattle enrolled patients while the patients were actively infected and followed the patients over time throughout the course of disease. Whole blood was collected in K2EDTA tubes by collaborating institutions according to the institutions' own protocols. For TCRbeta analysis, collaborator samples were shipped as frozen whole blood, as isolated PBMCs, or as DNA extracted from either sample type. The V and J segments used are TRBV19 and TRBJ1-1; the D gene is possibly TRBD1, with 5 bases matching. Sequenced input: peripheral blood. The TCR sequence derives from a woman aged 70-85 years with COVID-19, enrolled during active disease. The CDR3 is CASSIVGAGITEAFF. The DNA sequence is TGTGCCAGTAGTATAGTAGGGGCAGGGATTACTGAAGCTTTCTTT.